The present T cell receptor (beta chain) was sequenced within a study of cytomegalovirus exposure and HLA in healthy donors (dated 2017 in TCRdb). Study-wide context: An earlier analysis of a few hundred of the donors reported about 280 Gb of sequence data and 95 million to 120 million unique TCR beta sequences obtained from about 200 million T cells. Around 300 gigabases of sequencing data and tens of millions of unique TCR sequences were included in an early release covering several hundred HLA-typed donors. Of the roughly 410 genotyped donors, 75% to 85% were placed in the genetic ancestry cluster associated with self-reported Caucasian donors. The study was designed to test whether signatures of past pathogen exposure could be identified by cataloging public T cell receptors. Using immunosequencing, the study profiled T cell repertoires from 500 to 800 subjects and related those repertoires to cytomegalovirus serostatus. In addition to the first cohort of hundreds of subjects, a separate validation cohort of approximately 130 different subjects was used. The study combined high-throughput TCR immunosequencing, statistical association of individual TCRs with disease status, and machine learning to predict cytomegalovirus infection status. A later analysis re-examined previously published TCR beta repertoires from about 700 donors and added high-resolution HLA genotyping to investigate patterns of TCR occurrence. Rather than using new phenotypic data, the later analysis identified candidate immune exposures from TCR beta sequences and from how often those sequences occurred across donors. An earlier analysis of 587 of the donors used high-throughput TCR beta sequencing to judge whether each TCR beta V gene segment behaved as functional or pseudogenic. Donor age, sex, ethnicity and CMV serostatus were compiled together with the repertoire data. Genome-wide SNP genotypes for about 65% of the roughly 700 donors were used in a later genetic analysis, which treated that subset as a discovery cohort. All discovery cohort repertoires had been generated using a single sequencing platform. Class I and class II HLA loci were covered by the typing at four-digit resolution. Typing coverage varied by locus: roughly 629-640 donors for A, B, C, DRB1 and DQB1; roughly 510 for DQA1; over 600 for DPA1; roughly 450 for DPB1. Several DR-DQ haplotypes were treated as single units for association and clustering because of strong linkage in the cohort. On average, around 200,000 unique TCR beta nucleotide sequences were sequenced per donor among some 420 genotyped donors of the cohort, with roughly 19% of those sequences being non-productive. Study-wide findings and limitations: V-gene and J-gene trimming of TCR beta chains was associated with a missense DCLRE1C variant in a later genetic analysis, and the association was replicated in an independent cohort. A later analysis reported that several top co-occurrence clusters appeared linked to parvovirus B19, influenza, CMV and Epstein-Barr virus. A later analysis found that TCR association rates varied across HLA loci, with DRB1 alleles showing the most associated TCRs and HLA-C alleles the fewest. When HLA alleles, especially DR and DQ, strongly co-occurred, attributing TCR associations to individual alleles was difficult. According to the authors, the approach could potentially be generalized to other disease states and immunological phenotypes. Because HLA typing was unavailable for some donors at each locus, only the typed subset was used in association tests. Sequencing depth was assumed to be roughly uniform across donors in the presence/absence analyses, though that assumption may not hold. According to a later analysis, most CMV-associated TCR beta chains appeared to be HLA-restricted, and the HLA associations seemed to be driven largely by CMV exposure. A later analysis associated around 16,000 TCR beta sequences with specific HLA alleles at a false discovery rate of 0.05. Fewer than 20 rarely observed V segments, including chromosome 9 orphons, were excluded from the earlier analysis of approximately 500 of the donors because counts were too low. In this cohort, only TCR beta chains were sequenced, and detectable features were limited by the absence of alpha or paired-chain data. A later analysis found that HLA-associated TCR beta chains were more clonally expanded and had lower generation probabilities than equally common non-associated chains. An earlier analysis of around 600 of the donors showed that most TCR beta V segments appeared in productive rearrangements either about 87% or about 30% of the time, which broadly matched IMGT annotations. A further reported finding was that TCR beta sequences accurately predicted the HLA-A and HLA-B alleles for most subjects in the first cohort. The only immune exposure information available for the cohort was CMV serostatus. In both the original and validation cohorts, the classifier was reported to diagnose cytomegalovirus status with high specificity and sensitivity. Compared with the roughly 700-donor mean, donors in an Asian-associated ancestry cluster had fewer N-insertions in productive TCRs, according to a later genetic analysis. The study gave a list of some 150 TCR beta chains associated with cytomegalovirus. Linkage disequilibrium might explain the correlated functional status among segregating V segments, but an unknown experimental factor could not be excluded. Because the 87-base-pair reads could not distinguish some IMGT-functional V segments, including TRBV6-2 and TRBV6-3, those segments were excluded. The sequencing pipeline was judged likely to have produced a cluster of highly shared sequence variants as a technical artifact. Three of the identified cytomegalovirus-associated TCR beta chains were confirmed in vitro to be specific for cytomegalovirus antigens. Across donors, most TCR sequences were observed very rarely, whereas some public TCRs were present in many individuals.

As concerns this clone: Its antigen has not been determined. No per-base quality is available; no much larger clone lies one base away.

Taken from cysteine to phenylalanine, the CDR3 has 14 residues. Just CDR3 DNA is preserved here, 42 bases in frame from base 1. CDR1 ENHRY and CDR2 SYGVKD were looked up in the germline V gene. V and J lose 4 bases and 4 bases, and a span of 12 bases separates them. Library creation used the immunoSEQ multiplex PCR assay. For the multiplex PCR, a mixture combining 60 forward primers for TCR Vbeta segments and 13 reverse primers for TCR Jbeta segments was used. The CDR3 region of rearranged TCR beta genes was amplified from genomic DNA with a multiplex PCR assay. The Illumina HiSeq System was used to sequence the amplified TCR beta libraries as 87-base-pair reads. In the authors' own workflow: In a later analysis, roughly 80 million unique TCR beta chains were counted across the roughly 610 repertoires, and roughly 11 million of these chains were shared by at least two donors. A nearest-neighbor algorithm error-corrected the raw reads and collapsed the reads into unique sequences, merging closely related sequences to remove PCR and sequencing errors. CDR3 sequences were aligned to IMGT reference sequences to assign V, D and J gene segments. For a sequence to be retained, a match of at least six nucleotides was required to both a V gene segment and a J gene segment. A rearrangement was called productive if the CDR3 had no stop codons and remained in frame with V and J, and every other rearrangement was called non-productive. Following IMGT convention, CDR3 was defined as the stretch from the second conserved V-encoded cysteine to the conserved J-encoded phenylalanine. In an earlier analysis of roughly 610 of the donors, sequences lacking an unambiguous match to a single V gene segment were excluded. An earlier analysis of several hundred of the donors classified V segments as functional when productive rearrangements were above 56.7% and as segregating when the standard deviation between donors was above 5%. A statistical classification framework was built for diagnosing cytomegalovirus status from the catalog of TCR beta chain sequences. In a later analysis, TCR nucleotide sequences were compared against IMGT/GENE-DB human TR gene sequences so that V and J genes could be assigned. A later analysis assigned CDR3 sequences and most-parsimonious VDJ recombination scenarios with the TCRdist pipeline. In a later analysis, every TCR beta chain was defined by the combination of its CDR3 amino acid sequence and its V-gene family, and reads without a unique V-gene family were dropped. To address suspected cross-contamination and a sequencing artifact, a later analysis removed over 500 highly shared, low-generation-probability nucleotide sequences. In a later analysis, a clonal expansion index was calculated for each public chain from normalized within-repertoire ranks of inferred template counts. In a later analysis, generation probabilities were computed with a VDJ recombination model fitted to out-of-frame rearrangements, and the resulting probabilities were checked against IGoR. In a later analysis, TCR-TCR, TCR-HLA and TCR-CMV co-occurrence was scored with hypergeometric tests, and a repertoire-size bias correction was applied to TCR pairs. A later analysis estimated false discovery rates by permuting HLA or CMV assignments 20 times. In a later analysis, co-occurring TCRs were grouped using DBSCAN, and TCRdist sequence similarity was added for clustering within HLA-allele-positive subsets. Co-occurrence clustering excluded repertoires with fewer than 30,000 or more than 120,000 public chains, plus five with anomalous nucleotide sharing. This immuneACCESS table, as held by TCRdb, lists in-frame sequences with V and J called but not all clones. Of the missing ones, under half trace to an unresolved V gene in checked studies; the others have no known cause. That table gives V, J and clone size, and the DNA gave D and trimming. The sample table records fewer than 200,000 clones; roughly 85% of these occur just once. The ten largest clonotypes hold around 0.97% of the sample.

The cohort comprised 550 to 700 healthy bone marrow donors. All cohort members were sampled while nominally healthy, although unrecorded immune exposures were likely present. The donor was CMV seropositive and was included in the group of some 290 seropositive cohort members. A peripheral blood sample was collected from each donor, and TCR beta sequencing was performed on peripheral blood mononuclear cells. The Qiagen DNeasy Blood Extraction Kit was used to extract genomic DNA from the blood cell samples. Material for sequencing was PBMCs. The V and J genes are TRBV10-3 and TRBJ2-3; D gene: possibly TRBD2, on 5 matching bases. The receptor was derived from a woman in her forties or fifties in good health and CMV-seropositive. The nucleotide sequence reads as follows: TGTGCCATCAGTGTTGGACTGAATGCAGATACGCAGTATTTT. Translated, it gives CAISVGLNADTQYF.